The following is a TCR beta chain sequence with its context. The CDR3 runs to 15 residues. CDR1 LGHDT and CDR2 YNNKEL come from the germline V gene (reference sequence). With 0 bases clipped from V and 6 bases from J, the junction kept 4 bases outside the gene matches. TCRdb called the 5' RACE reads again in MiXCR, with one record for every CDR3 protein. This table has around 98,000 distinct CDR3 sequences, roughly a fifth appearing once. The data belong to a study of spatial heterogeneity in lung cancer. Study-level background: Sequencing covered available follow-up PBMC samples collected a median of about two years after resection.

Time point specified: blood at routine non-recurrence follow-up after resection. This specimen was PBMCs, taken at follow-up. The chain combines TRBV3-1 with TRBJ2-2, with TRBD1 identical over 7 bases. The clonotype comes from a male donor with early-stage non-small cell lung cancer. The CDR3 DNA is TGTGCCAGCAGCCAAGAATTTGACAGGGCCGGGGAGCTGTTTTTT. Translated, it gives CASSQEFDRAGELFF.